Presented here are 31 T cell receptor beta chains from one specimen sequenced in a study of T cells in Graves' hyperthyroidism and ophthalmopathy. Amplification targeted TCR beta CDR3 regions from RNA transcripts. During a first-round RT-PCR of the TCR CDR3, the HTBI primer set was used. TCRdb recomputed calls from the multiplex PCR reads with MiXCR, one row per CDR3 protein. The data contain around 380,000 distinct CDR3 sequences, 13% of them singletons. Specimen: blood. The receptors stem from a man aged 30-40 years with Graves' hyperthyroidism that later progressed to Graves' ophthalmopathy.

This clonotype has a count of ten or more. The CDR3 nucleotides read TGTGCCAGCAGTCCGTGGGGCGGGGGGTCTAATGAGCAGTTCTTC. The encoded protein is CASSPWGGGSNEQFF. The chain links TRBV27 to TRBJ2-1; TRBD2 matches at 8 bases. The CDR3 loop spans 15 amino acids. Germline V gives CDR1 MNHEY, CDR2 SMNVEV (reference sequence). V shed 5 bases, J shed 7 bases, and the junction held 10 bases outside the gene matches.

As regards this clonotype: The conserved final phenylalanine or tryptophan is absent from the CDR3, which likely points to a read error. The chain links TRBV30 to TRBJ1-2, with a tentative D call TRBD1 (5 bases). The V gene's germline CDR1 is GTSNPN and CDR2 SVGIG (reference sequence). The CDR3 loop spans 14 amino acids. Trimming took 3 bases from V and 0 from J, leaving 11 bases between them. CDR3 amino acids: CAWRAGATNYGYTL. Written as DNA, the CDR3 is TGTGCCTGGAGAGCCGGGGCCACTAACTATGGCTACACCTTG.

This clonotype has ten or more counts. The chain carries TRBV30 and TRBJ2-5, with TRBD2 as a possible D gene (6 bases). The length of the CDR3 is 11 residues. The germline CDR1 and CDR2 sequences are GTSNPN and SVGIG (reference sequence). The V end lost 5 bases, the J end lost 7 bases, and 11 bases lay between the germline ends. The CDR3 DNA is TGTGCCTGGCGACTAGGAGGGACCCAGTACTTC. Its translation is CAWRLGGTQYF.

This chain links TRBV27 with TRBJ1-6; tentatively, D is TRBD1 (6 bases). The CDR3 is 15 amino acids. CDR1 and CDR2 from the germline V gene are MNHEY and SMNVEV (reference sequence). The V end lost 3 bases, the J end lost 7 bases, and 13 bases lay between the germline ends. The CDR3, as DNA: TGTGCCAGCAGTTTTCGGACGGGGGCGAATTCACCCCTCCACTTT. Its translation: CASSFRTGANSPLHF.

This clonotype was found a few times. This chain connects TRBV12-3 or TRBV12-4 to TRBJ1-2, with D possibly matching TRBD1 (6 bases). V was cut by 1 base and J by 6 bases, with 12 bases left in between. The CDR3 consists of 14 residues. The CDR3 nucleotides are TGTGCCAGCAGTTTAGTGGCAGGGGCGGATGGCTACACCTTC. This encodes CASSLVAGADGYTF.

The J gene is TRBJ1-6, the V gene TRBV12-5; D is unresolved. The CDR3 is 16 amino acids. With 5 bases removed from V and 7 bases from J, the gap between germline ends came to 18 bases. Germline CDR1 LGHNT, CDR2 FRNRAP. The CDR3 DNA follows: TGTGCTAGTGGTATCCGGTACAGCGGCTTAAATTCACCCCTCCACTTT. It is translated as CASGIRYSGLNSPLHF.

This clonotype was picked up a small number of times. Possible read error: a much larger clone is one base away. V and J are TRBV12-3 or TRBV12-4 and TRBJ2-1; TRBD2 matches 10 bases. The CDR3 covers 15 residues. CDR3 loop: CANSLAGGSYNEQFF. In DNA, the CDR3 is TGTGCCAACAGTTTAGCGGGGGGCTCCTACAATGAGCAGTTCTTC.

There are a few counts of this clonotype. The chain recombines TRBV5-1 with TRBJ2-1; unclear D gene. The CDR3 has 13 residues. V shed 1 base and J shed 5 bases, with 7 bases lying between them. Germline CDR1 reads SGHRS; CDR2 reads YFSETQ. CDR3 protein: CASSLNRDNEQFF. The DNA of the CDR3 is TGCGCCAGCAGCTTGAATAGGGACAATGAGCAGTTCTTC.

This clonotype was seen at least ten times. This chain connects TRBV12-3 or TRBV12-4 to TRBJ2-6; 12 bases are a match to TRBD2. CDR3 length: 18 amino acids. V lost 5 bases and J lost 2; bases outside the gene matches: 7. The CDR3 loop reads CASSPGLAGLAGANVLTF. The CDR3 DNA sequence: TGTGCCAGCAGTCCAGGACTAGCGGGGTTGGCTGGGGCCAACGTCCTGACTTTC.

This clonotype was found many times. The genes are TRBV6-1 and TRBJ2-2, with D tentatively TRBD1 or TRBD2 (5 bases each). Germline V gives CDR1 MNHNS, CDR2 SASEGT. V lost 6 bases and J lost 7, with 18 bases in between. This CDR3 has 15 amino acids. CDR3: CASRSAGAGIGELFF. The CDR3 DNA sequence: TGTGCCAGCAGAAGCGCCGGGGCCGGTATCGGGGAGCTGTTTTTT.

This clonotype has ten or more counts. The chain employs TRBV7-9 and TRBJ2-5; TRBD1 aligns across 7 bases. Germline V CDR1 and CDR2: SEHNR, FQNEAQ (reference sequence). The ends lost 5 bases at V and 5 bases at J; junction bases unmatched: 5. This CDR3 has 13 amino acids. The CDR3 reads CASSRQGWETQYF. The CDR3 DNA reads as TGTGCCAGCAGCCGACAGGGTTGGGAGACCCAGTACTTC.

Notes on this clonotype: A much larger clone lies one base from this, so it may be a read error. The CDR3: CANRRQESNQPQHF. In DNA, the CDR3 is TGTGCCAATCGCCGGCAAGAAAGCAATCAGCCCCAGCATTTT. The V and J genes are TRBV7-4 and TRBJ1-5, with unresolved D. With 10 bases removed from V and 1 base from J, the gap between germline ends came to 14 bases. The CDR3 has 14 residues. The germline V gene has CDR1 SGHVT and CDR2 SQSDAQ.

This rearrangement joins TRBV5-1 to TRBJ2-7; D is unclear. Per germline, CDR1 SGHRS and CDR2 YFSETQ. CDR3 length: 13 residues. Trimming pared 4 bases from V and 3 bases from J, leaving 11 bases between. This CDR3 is CASSIRDVYEQYF. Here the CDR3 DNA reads TGCGCCAGCAGCATTAGGGATGTCTACGAGCAGTACTTC.

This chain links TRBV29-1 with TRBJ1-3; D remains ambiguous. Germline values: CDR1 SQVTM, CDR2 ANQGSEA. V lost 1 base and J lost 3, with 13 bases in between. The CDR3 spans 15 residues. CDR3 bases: TGCAGCGTTGAAGTAGAGTCTTGGAGTGGAAACACCATATATTTT. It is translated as CSVEVESWSGNTIYF.

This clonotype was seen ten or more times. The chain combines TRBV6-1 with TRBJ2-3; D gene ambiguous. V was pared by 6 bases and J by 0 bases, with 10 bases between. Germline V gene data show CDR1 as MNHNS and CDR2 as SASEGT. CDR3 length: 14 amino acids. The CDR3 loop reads CASRWDLSTDTQYF. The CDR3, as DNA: TGTGCCAGCAGGTGGGATTTGAGCACAGATACGCAGTATTTT.

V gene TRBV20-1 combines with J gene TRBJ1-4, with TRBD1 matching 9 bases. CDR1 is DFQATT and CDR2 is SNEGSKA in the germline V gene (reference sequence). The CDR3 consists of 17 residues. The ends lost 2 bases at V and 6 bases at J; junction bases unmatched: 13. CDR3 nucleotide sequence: TGCAGTGCTAGAAAACCTCCCGGGACAGGGCTACATGAAAAACTGTTTTTT. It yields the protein CSARKPPGTGLHEKLFF.

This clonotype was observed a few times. CDR3 amino acids: CASSLTGGGLNTEAFF. In nucleotides, the CDR3 is TGTGCCAGCAGCTTGACGGGGGGAGGGTTGAACACTGAAGCTTTCTTT. The rearrangement uses TRBV5-4 and TRBJ1-1, with D perhaps TRBD1 (5 bases). V was pared by 1 base and J by 0 bases, with 13 bases between. The CDR3 has 16 amino acids. Germline CDR1 and CDR2: SGHNT and YYREEE (reference sequence).

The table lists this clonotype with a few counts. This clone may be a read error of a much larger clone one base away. In DNA form, the CDR3 reads TGTGCCAGCAGTCAATACTCCCCTGACGCCGCCGGGGGGCTGTTTTTT. Amino acids: CASSQYSPDAAGGLFF. V and J are TRBV6-1 and TRBJ2-2; possibly TRBD2 for D (6 bases). This CDR3 is built from 16 residues. Germline-derived CDR1 and CDR2 are MNHNS and SASEGT.

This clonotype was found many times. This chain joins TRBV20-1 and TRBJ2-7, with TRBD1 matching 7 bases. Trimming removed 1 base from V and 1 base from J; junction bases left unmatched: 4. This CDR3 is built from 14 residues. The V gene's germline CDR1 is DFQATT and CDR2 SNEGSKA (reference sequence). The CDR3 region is CSARGLTGSYEQYF. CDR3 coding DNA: TGCAGTGCTAGAGGCTTGACAGGGTCCTACGAGCAGTACTTC.

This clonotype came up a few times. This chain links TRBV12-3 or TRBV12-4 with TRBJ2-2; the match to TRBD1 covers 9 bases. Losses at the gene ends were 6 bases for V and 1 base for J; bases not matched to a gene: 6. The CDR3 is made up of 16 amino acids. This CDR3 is CASRSRDRVNTGELFF. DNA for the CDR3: TGTGCCAGCAGATCCAGGGACAGGGTGAACACCGGGGAGCTGTTTTTT.

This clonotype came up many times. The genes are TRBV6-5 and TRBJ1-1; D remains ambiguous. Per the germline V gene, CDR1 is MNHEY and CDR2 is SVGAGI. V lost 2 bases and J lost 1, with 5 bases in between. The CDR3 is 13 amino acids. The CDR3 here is CASSYRPNTEAFF. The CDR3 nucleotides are TGTGCCAGCAGTTACCGTCCGAACACTGAAGCTTTCTTT.

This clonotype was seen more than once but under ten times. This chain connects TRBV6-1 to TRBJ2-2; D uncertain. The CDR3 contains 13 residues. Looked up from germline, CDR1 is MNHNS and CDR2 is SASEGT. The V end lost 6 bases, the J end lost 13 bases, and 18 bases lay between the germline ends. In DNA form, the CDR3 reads TGTGCCAGCAGCCCCTCACCGTCAGGTTCGCTGTTTTTT. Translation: CASSPSPSGSLFF.

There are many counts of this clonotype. The CDR3 nucleotides read TGTGCCAGCAGTTACTCGGCTCAGGGGGCAAGGGGCTACACCTTC. It encodes CASSYSAQGARGYTF. The V gene is TRBV6-5, the J gene TRBJ1-2; the match to TRBD1 covers 8 bases. Trimming took 0 bases from V and 8 from J; bases not matched to a gene: 8. Germline V gene data show CDR1 as MNHEY and CDR2 as SVGAGI. The CDR3 length is 15 residues.

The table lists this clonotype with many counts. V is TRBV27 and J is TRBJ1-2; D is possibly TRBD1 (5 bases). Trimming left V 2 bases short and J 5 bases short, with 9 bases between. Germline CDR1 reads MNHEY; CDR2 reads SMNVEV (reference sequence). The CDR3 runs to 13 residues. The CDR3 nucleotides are TGTGCCAGCAGTTTAAGGTCAGGGTATGGCTACACCTTC. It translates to CASSLRSGYGYTF.

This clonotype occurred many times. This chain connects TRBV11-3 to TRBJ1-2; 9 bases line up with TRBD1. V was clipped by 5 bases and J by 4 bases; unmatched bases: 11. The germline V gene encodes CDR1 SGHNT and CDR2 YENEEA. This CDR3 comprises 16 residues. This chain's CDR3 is CASSEYRGLRTYGYTF. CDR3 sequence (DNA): TGTGCCAGCAGCGAATACAGGGGGCTGCGGACCTATGGCTACACCTTC.

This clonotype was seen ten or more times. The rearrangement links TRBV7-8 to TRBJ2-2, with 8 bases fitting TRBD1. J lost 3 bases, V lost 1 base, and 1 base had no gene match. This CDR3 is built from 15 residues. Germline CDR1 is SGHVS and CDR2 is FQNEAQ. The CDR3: CASSLGTGHTGELFF. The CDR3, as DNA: TGTGCCAGCAGCTTAGGGACAGGGCACACCGGGGAGCTGTTTTTT.

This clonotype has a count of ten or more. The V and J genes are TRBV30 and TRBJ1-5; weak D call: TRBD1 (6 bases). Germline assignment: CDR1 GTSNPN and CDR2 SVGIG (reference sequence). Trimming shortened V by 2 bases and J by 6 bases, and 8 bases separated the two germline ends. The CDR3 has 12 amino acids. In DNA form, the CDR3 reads TGTGCCTGGAGTACAGGGATTCAGCCCCAGCATTTT. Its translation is CAWSTGIQPQHF.

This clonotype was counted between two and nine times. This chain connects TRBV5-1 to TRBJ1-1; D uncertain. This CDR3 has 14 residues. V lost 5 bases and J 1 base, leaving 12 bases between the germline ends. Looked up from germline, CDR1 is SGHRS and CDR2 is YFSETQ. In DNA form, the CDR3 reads TGCGCCAGCAGTCGGAGGTCGGAGAACACTGAAGCTTTCTTT. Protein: CASSRRSENTEAFF.

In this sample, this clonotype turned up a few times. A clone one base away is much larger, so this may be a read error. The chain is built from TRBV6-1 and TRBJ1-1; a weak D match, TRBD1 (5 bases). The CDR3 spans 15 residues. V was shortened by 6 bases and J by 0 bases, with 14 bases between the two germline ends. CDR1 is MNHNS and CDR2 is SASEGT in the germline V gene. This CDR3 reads CASRIRGRMNTEAFF. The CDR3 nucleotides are TGTGCCAGCAGGATAAGGGGACGGATGAACACTGAAGCTTTCTTT.

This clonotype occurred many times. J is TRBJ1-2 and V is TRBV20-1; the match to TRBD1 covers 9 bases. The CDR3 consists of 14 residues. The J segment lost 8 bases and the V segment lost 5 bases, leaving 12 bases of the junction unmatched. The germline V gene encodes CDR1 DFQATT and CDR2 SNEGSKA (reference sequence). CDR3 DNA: TGCAGTGCTTCGTCCGGGACAGGGATTGGCGGCTACACCTTC. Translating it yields CSASSGTGIGGYTF.

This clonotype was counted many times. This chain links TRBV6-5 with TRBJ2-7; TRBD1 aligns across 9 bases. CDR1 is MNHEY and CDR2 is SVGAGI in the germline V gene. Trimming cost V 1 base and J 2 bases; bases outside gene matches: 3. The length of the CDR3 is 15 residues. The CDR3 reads CASSYLGQGAYEQYF. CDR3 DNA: TGTGCCAGCAGTTACTTGGGACAGGGCGCCTACGAGCAGTACTTC.